This T cell receptor beta chain was found in a study of breast tumors, draining lymph nodes, adjacent tissues. Study conclusions and caveats: Luminal-like breast cancer showed significantly greater tumor-nontumor repertoire similarity than basal-like breast cancer did. Tumor repertoires ranked between lymph nodes and nontumor tissue in diversity, with V and J gene preferences. That most tumor T cells come from lymph nodes remained unproven. Data fit most tumor T cells coming from lymph node, expanding in tumor.

Germline V lookup: CDR1 MNHEY, CDR2 SVGAGI. This CDR3 has 15 amino acids. TCRdb re-called the multiplex PCR reads with MiXCR, one entry per CDR3 protein. The sample records about 150,000 distinct CDR3 sequences, roughly 33% being singletons. This clonotype was found many times. What it binds is not known. A read error may produce the germline difference seen at one junction end. Samples came from axillary lymph nodes draining the breast cancer. The rearrangement joins TRBV6-5 to TRBJ2-5; no clear D. Sequenced material: axillary lymph node tissue. The receptor comes from a female donor with breast cancer. Some clones in this sample may be carry-over from other donors' samples. This CDR3 reads CASSHSMGIQETQYF. The CDR3 nucleotides read TGTGCCAGCAGTCACTCGATGGGGATTCAAGAGACCCAGTACTTC.